This T cell receptor beta chain was identified in a study of T cells in Graves' hyperthyroidism and ophthalmopathy. CDR3 size: 18 residues. Per germline, CDR1 SEHNR and CDR2 FQNEAQ (reference sequence). V lost 6 bases to trimming and J lost 2 bases, with 23 bases between them. Patients affected by ophthalmopathy presented a Clinical Activity Score of at least 3, a NOSPECS grade of at least 4, and disease duration below 3 months. Uncontrolled infections, other autoimmune diseases, pregnancy or lactation led to exclusion of patients. Template material for amplifying TCR beta CDR3 regions consisted of RNA transcripts. HTBI primers were used for first-round RT-PCR of the TCR CDR3. In TCRdb, the multiplex PCR reads were re-called with MiXCR into one record per CDR3 protein. The top ten clones hold approximately 15% of a sample with 530,000 or so distinct CDR3 sequences, roughly 15% of them seen once. Regarding this clonotype: Its target is not known.

Whole-study results and caveats: The model anticipated ophthalmopathy a median about six months pre-onset. Blood also carried most thyroid clonotypes expanded above 0.001.

The sequence was collected from a woman aged 18-30 years with Graves' ophthalmopathy. The chain is built from TRBV7-9 and TRBJ2-1; the D gene could be TRBD1 or TRBD2 (5 bases each). Specimen: blood. Written as DNA, the CDR3 is TGTGCCAGCAGAACTCAACGTATGGGGGAAAAAACCTACAATGAGCAGTTCTTC. Its protein is CASRTQRMGEKTYNEQFF. The full variable domain, with the rest looked up from reference TRBV7-9 and TRBJ2-1, is DTGVSQNPRHKITKRGQNVTFRCDPISEHNRLYWYRQTLGQGPEFLTYFQNEAQLEKSRLLSDRFSAERPKGSFSTLEIQRTEQGDSAMYLCASRTQRMGEKTYNEQFFGPGTRLTVL.